These 23 T cell receptor beta chains were all obtained from the same sample, sequenced in a study of T cell repertoires in cytomegalovirus infection (dated 2019 in TCRdb). These receptors' targets are unknown. The instrument was an Illumina HiSeq 1500. Using fastp at Q25 and MiXCR, TCRdb reprocessed the public reads and kept productive beta chains. Identical CDR3 proteins give one entry, which carries the most common genes and DNA. The sample profile shows fewer than 950,000 distinct CDR3 sequences; around a third of them were found once. The ten largest clones take up roughly an eighth of the sample. The treatment or condition label, as the study defines it: in vitro stimulation with specific CMV peptide epitopes to enrich CMV-specific T cells. The sequencing here drew on cultured CD8+ T cells from PBMCs, taken from culture after CMV antigen stimulation. These receptors were obtained from a human donor in good health (CMV status not recorded). Some clones in this sample may be carry-over from other donors' samples.

The J gene is TRBJ1-5, the V gene TRBV7-9; D perhaps matches TRBD1 (5 bases). The CDR3 spans 12 residues. From germline, CDR1 is SEHNR and CDR2 FQNEAQ (reference sequence). V lost 6 bases to trimming and J lost 7 bases, with 10 bases between them. The CDR3 protein is CASRGEGQPQHF. DNA of the CDR3: TGTGCCAGCAGAGGGGAAGGGCAGCCCCAGCATTTT.

This chain uses TRBV6-6 with TRBJ2-2, with TRBD1 matching over 8 bases. Germline CDR1 is MNHNY and CDR2 is SVGAGI (reference sequence). The CDR3 length is 14 residues. V shed 2 bases, J shed 6 bases, and the junction held 2 bases outside the gene matches. The CDR3: CASSYGTGSGELFF. Here the CDR3 DNA reads TGTGCCAGCAGTTACGGGACAGGCTCCGGGGAGCTGTTTTTT.

This clonotype was seen a handful of times. The chain's CDR3 is CASSMMDSLPYNEQFF. The CDR3 DNA sequence: TGTGCCAGTAGTATGATGGACTCTCTCCCTTACAATGAGCAGTTCTTC. The rearrangement uses TRBV19 and TRBJ2-1, with D perhaps matching TRBD2 (5 bases). Germline-derived CDR1 and CDR2 are LNHDA and SQIVND (reference sequence). There are 16 residues in the CDR3. V was cut by 3 bases and J by 4 bases, with 16 bases left in between.

The V gene is TRBV7-6, the J gene TRBJ1-2, with a weak D call TRBD1 (5 bases). V was shortened by 6 bases and J by 3 bases, with 14 bases between the two germline ends. The CDR3 sequence is 14 residues long. Looked up from germline, CDR1 is SGHVS and CDR2 is FNYEAQ. The CDR3 here is CASSYDIGDYGYTF. The CDR3 nucleotides read TGTGCCAGCAGTTATGACATAGGGGACTATGGCTACACCTTC.

The chain is built from TRBV5-4 and TRBJ1-6; D is possibly TRBD1 (5 bases). The germline V gene encodes CDR1 SGHNT and CDR2 YYREEE (reference sequence). This CDR3 has 16 amino acids. CDR3 protein: CATTDRDGNYNSPLHF. Here the CDR3 DNA reads TGTGCTACCACCGACCGGGACGGTAACTATAATTCACCCCTCCACTTT.

This clonotype appeared a few times. The chain uses TRBV27 and TRBJ2-5, with D perhaps matching TRBD1 or TRBD2 (5 bases each). The V end was cut by 8 bases, the J end by 5 bases, with 15 bases between. The CDR3 covers 13 residues. Germline V gene sequence: CDR1 MNHEY, CDR2 SMNVEV (reference sequence). CDR3 region: CASGQGPPETQYF. The CDR3 DNA sequence: TGTGCCAGCGGCCAGGGACCCCCGGAGACCCAGTACTTC.

The V and J genes are TRBV2 and TRBJ2-7, with TRBD2 identical over 10 bases. Germline trimming cut 3 bases from V and 0 bases from J; bases unmatched to any gene: 14. Per germline, CDR1 SNHLY and CDR2 FYNNEI. The CDR3 consists of 19 residues. The CDR3 nucleotides are TGTGCCAGCAGTGATCCAGGCGGTCTAGCGGGGGACTTCTCCTACGAGCAGTACTTC. The encoded protein is CASSDPGGLAGDFSYEQYF.

There are many counts of this clonotype. V usage is TRBV7-6 and J usage is TRBJ2-1, with D maybe TRBD2 (6 bases). This CDR3 contains 15 residues. Germline V gene data show CDR1 as SGHVS and CDR2 as FNYEAQ. V was pared by 5 bases and J by 1 base, with 12 bases between. The chain's CDR3 is CASSPEGFSYNEQFF. CDR3 sequence (DNA): TGTGCCAGCAGCCCGGAGGGGTTTTCCTACAATGAGCAGTTCTTC.

This clonotype showed up just a few times. The chain couples TRBV7-9 to TRBJ2-5, with 9 positions matching TRBD2. Looked up from germline, CDR1 is SEHNR and CDR2 is FQNEAQ (reference sequence). With V trimmed by 5 bases and J by 7 bases, 17 bases remained unmatched. There are 17 residues in the CDR3. The CDR3: CASSHDWVAGALGTQYF. The CDR3 DNA follows: TGTGCCAGCAGCCACGACTGGGTAGCGGGGGCCTTGGGGACCCAGTACTTC.

This clonotype came up many times. The V call is TRBV11-3, the J call TRBJ2-7; D perhaps matches TRBD1 (6 bases). Germline V CDR1 and CDR2: SGHNT, YENEEA. The CDR3 contains 13 residues. V was clipped by 3 bases and J by 0 bases, with 6 bases between them. CDR3 amino acids: CASSLDSSYEQYV. In DNA form, the CDR3 reads TGTGCCAGCAGCTTGGACAGCTCCTACGAGCAGTACGTC.

This rearrangement joins TRBV7-9 to TRBJ2-5; 12 nucleotides match TRBD2. In germline, CDR1 is SEHNR, CDR2 FQNEAQ (reference sequence). The CDR3 runs 17 residues. Losses at the gene ends were 2 bases for V and 0 bases for J; bases not matched to a gene: 4. Here the CDR3 DNA reads TGTGCCAGCAGCTTACCTAGCGGGGGGGTGTACCAAGAGACCCAGTACTTC. Encoded protein: CASSLPSGGVYQETQYF.

The genes are TRBV4-1 and TRBJ1-1; no clear D gene. V lost 3 bases and J lost 7, with 15 bases in between. The CDR3 sequence is 14 residues long. Germline assignment: CDR1 MGHRA and CDR2 YSYEKL. Written as DNA, the CDR3 is TGCGCCAGCAGCCAGGGCAACCTCTACAGTGAAGCTTTCTTT. It translates to CASSQGNLYSEAFF.

The table lists this clonotype with a few counts. CDR3 sequence (DNA): TGCGGTCTGGGGGACTATGGCTACACCTTC. Protein sequence: CGLGDYGYTF. The chain carries TRBV29-1 and TRBJ1-2, with D possibly matching TRBD1 (5 bases). This CDR3 has 10 amino acids. Germline-derived CDR1 and CDR2 are SQVTM and ANQGSEA.

The V gene is TRBV5-1, the J gene TRBJ2-1; 11 nucleotides agree with TRBD1. Germline CDR1 and CDR2: SGHRS and YFSETQ. This CDR3 has 15 residues. Trimming took 3 bases from V and 7 from J; bases not matched to a gene: 6. The CDR3 is CASSWGTGGLNEQFF. DNA for the CDR3: TGCGCCAGCAGCTGGGGGACAGGGGGACTAAATGAGCAGTTCTTC.

The chain uses TRBV28 and TRBJ2-7; D unresolved. The V end was cut by 3 bases, the J end by 3 bases, with 15 bases between. CDR1 is MDHEN and CDR2 is SYDVKM in the germline V gene. CDR3 length: 15 residues. The CDR3 nucleotides read TGTGCCAGCAGTTTCTTTCCGGCCGGAGACTACGAGCAGTACTTC. Its translation: CASSFFPAGDYEQYF.

The rearrangement joins TRBV19 to TRBJ2-1; TRBD1 or TRBD2 may be the D gene (7 bases each). The CDR3 loop spans 15 amino acids. The ends were cut back, 6 bases at V and 6 bases at J, with 18 bases in the middle. Per the germline V gene, CDR1 is LNHDA and CDR2 is SQIVND (reference sequence). Here the CDR3 DNA reads TGTGCCAGTAGCTCCGGGACAGCGGGGCCCAATGAGCAGTTCTTC. This codes for CASSSGTAGPNEQFF.

The chain couples TRBV12-3 or TRBV12-4 to TRBJ2-3; D is perhaps TRBD1 or TRBD2 (5 bases each). Trimming left V 6 bases short and J 2 bases short, with 21 bases between. The CDR3 is made up of 17 amino acids. This chain's CDR3 is CASSPLGTKGYTDTQYF. CDR3 DNA sequence: TGTGCCAGCAGCCCCCTCGGGACGAAGGGGTACACAGATACGCAGTATTTT.

This clonotype has just one count. The J gene is TRBJ2-2, the V gene TRBV11-2; tentative D call: TRBD2 (6 bases). This CDR3 contains 14 residues. Trimming took off 2 bases at V and 5 bases at J, with 9 bases between the two ends. The germline V gene encodes CDR1 SGHAT and CDR2 FQNNGV. DNA for the CDR3: TGTGCCAGCAGCTTAACTAGCCGGACCGGGGAGCTGTTTTTT. Protein product: CASSLTSRTGELFF.

The J gene is TRBJ2-1, the V gene TRBV14, with D perhaps matching TRBD1 or TRBD2 (5 bases each). V lost 0 bases to trimming and J lost 0 bases, with 12 bases between them. The CDR3 spans 17 residues. The germline gives CDR1 SGHDN, CDR2 FVKESK. The CDR3 DNA sequence: TGTGCCAGCAGCCAAGAGTGGGGGTCGAGCTCCTACAATGAGCAGTTCTTC. Its translation: CASSQEWGSSSYNEQFF. Filled out from reference TRBV14 and TRBJ2-1, the complete variable domain reads EAGVTQFPSHSVIEKGQTVTLRCDPISGHDNLYWYRRVMGKEIKFLLHFVKESKQDESGMPNNRFLAERTGGTYSTLKVQPAELEDSGVYFCASSQEWGSSSYNEQFFGPGTRLTVL.

A few counts support this clonotype. The V and J genes are TRBV28 and TRBJ1-1; TRBD1 might be the D (6 bases). CDR3 length equals 14 residues. V gave up 4 bases and J gave up 4 bases, with 13 bases separating them. Germline CDR1 reads MDHEN; CDR2 reads SYDVKM. DNA for the CDR3: TGTGCCAGCAGTTCGAGGGGGGCTGGCACTGAAGCTTTCTTT. Protein sequence: CASSSRGAGTEAFF. The full variable domain, its missing parts supplied by reference TRBV28 and TRBJ1-1, is DVKVTQSSRYLVKRTGEKVFLECVQDMDHENMFWYRQDPGLGLRLIYFSYDVKMKEKGDIPEGYSVSREKKERFSLILESASTNQTSMYLCASSSRGAGTEAFFGQGTRLTVV.

CDR3 region: CASSPWGSPTNEKLFF. In DNA form, the CDR3 reads TGTGCCAGCAGTCCCTGGGGGAGTCCAACTAATGAAAAACTGTTTTTT. The chain carries TRBV27 and TRBJ1-4; tentative D call: TRBD1 (5 bases). CDR3 size: 16 residues. Trimming shortened V by 5 bases and J by 0 bases, and 13 bases separated the two germline ends. CDR1 MNHEY and CDR2 SMNVEV come from the germline V gene (reference sequence).

This clonotype was counted between two and nine times. CDR3 in amino acids: CASSMATGEYGYTF. In nucleotides, the CDR3 is TGTGCCAGTAGTATGGCGACAGGGGAATATGGCTACACCTTC. This sequence joins TRBV19 and TRBJ1-2, with TRBD1 matching 8 bases. The CDR3 covers 14 residues. Germline values: CDR1 LNHDA, CDR2 SQIVND (reference sequence). J lost 5 bases, V lost 3 bases, and 5 bases had no gene match.

The gene calls are TRBV12-3 or TRBV12-4 and TRBJ2-3; 10 bases fit TRBD2. The CDR3 runs 18 residues. Trimming at V came to 1 base and at J to 3 bases, leaving 10 bases not matched to a gene. The CDR3 loop reads CASSLGPPSGGGTDTQYF. The CDR3 DNA is TGTGCCAGCAGTTTAGGCCCCCCTAGCGGGGGAGGAACAGATACGCAGTATTTT.